The clone carrying this T cell receptor (beta chain) has at least ten counts. The source of the sample is a study of T-cell reconstitution after alpha-beta-depleted transplantation in children. Preparation of the TCRbeta library was carried out with unique molecular identifiers. From the PCR reads, TCRdb called clonotypes with MiXCR, one entry per CDR3 protein. This table has hundreds of thousands of distinct CDR3 sequences, less than 9% appearing once. This CDR3 region has 16 residues. The chain joins TRBV21-1 to TRBJ2-3; TRBD1 was called by the table and not checked on the DNA. TRBV21-1 is labeled a pseudogene. The sample in question was PBMCs, mostly from graft donor cells, obtained 180 days after TCRalphabeta/CD19-depleted stem cell transplant. This TCR derives from a male patient between 10 and 17 years old who had a stem cell transplant for acute lymphoblastic leukemia, so the T cells may come from the graft donor. The CDR3 sequence is CARSEYRVLSTDTQYF. The CDR3 DNA reads as TGTGCCAGATCCGAATACAGGGTACTTAGCACAGATACGCAGTATTTT.